A single sample is the source of the 8 T cell receptor beta chains below, sequenced in a study of a mutant IDH1 vaccine in newly diagnosed glioma. Only in-frame clones appear in the TCRdb table, and some are missing; sequencing was by immunoSEQ multiplex PCR. Seen here are nearly 50,000 clones, 84% observed once, and the top ten hold under 4.5%. Stated time point: week 47, end of study. A 20-mer mutant IDH1 peptide at 300 ug was injected subcutaneously with topical imiquimod. Antigens for these TCRs are unknown. The sequencing here drew on PBMCs, taken from a glioma patient whose treatment included an IDH1 peptide vaccine. The receptor source for this set is a woman in her 30s with glioma. Some clones in this sample may be carry-over from other donors' samples.

DNA for the CDR3: TGTGCCAGCAAGCGGGACGAAAAACTGTTTTTT. Residues: CASKRDEKLFF. J is TRBJ1-4 and V is TRBV4-2; D may be TRBD1 (5 bases). Deletions cut 7 bases from V and 8 bases from J, with 8 bases between. The CDR3 runs to 11 residues. Germline CDR1 is LGHNA and CDR2 is YNFKEQ.

CDR3 sequence reads: CASSEQGAVNTEAFF. As DNA, the CDR3 is TGTGCCAGCAGTGAGCAGGGGGCGGTGAACACTGAAGCTTTCTTT. The V call is TRBV2, the J call TRBJ1-1, with 8 bases lining up with TRBD1. Germline lookup yields CDR1 SNHLY and CDR2 FYNNEI. The CDR3 has 15 amino acids. Trimming took 3 bases from V and 0 from J; bases not matched to a gene: 3.

The CDR3 DNA sequence: TGTGCCAGCAGTGAAAATACAGGGCCTATGGATGGCTACACCTTC. Its translation: CASSENTGPMDGYTF. J is TRBJ1-2 and V is TRBV2, with a weak D call TRBD1 (6 bases). The CDR3 covers 15 residues. Germline lookup yields CDR1 SNHLY and CDR2 FYNNEI. V lost 2 bases, J lost 6 bases, and 16 bases lay in between.

The chain links TRBV5-4 to TRBJ2-7; 9 bases match TRBD2. Per the germline V gene, CDR1 is SGHNT and CDR2 is YYREEE (reference sequence). J lost 2 bases, V lost 0 bases, and 9 bases had no gene match. The CDR3 spans 17 residues. The chain's CDR3 is CASSLVGGEREAYEQYF. The CDR3 DNA sequence: TGTGCCAGCAGCTTGGTTGGTGGTGAGCGGGAGGCCTACGAGCAGTACTTC.

The rearrangement joins TRBV5-6 to TRBJ2-3; D remains unclear. The CDR3 extends over 15 amino acids. Germline values: CDR1 SGHDT, CDR2 YYEEEE. With 0 bases removed from V and 0 bases from J, the gap between germline ends came to 8 bases. The CDR3 here is CASSLDLLSTDTQYF. The CDR3 region has the DNA TGTGCCAGCAGCTTGGACCTACTTAGCACAGATACGCAGTATTTT.

CDR3 loop: CAWSRDSNQPQHF. In DNA form, the CDR3 reads TGTGCCTGGAGCCGGGATAGCAATCAGCCCCAGCATTTT. The chain uses TRBV30 and TRBJ1-5; no definite D call. Germline-derived CDR1 and CDR2 are GTSNPN and SVGIG (reference sequence). V was pared by 3 bases and J by 0 bases, with 6 bases between. CDR3 length: 13 residues.

The chain recombines TRBV6-6 with TRBJ1-1, with a weak D call TRBD1 (5 bases). This CDR3 has 15 residues. CDR1 and CDR2 from the germline V gene are MNHNY and SVGAGI (reference sequence). V lost 4 bases, J lost 4 bases, and 16 bases lay in between. The CDR3 sequence is CASSSTGGIRTEAFF. In DNA, the CDR3 is TGTGCCAGCAGTTCAACTGGGGGGATACGCACTGAAGCTTTCTTT.

This clone was counted once. The genes are TRBV19 and TRBJ1-4; D might be TRBD1 (5 bases). Trimming took off 3 bases at V and 14 bases at J, with 16 bases between the two ends. The length of the CDR3 is 13 residues. Germline V gene data show CDR1 as LNHDA and CDR2 as SQIVND (reference sequence). CDR3 DNA: TGTGCCAGTAGTATGGGGTTCGACAGTACCCTGTTTTTT. Translating gives CASSMGFDSTLFF.